A selection of T cell receptor beta chains follows, all from one sample in a study of blood T cell repertoires in COVID-19. Clones were sequenced by immunoSEQ multiplex PCR, and TCRdb holds only the in-frame ones, with some missing. The repertoire consists of 99,000 or so clones, with roughly 86% occurring once and the leading ten covering around 13%. The sequencing input was peripheral blood. Receptors were obtained from a woman in her sixties in a cohort sampled during active or convalescent COVID-19. Each CDR3 is given with its conserved first and last residue. The order of the fields is V gene, J gene, D gene, clone size, CDR3 DNA, CDR3 protein. A D gene is named only where the DNA matches it firmly. Rows may omit the clone size; those that give it use once, few, many or a size class.

v_gene: TRBV24-1; j_gene: TRBJ2-1; d_gene: -; abundance: -; CDR3nt: TGTGCCACCAGTGAAAGGGGGTATGAGCAGTTCTTC; CDR3aa: CATSERGYEQFF
v_gene: TRBV6-5; j_gene: TRBJ1-1; d_gene: TRBD1; abundance: -; CDR3nt: TGTGCCAGCAGCTCGCAGGGGGCACACACTGAAGCTTTCTTT; CDR3aa: CASSSQGAHTEAFF
v_gene: TRBV9; j_gene: TRBJ2-2; d_gene: -; abundance: -; CDR3nt: TGTGCCAGCAGCTTCGGGAGAGCGGCGAACACCGGGGAGCTGTTTTTT; CDR3aa: CASSFGRAANTGELFF
v_gene: TRBV4-1; j_gene: TRBJ2-4; d_gene: -; abundance: -; CDR3nt: TGCGCCAGCAGCCGGGAACGGGTAGGGGACATTCAGTACTTC; CDR3aa: CASSRERVGDIQYF
v_gene: TRBV5-1; j_gene: TRBJ2-2; d_gene: TRBD2; abundance: -; CDR3nt: TGCGCCAGCAGCGACAGCGGGGGGGCCGGGACCGGGGAGCTGTTTTTT; CDR3aa: CASSDSGGAGTGELFF
v_gene: TRBV19; j_gene: TRBJ2-5; d_gene: TRBD1; abundance: -; CDR3nt: TGTGCCAGTAGTTGGACAGGGACGTACCAAGAGACCCAGTACTTC; CDR3aa: CASSWTGTYQETQYF
v_gene: TRBV6-5; j_gene: TRBJ2-7; d_gene: -; abundance: -; CDR3nt: TGTGCCAGCAGTTACCCCCCCTCAGGGTTTTACGAGCAGTACTTC; CDR3aa: CASSYPPSGFYEQYF
v_gene: TRBV25-1; j_gene: TRBJ1-1; d_gene: TRBD1; abundance: -; CDR3nt: TGTGCCAGCAGCGCCCTAGACAGGGTCAATGCTGAAGCTTTCTTT; CDR3aa: CASSALDRVNAEAFF
v_gene: TRBV5-5; j_gene: TRBJ2-7; d_gene: TRBD1; abundance: -; CDR3nt: TGTGCCAGCAGCTTTCGCGGGACAGGCTCCTACGAGCAGTACTTC; CDR3aa: CASSFRGTGSYEQYF
v_gene: TRBV10-3; j_gene: TRBJ2-1; d_gene: TRBD2; abundance: -; CDR3nt: TGTGCCATCAAACTAGCGGGAAACAATGAGCAGTTCTTC; CDR3aa: CAIKLAGNNEQFF
v_gene: TRBV5-1; j_gene: TRBJ1-2; d_gene: TRBD1; abundance: -; CDR3nt: TGCGCCAGCAGCTTGGAGGACAGGGATGCCAACTATGGCTACACCTTC; CDR3aa: CASSLEDRDANYGYTF
v_gene: TRBV27; j_gene: TRBJ1-2; d_gene: TRBD1; abundance: -; CDR3nt: TGTGCCAGCAGTTTAAGCTTACAGGGGCATGGCTACACCTTC; CDR3aa: CASSLSLQGHGYTF
v_gene: TRBV5-1; j_gene: TRBJ2-3; d_gene: -; abundance: -; CDR3nt: TGCGCCAGCAGCTTGGCCCCTAGCGCAAGCACAGATACGCAGTATTTT; CDR3aa: CASSLAPSASTDTQYF
v_gene: TRBV5-6; j_gene: TRBJ1-3; d_gene: TRBD1; abundance: -; CDR3nt: TGTGCCAGCAGTCGACAGGGGCGGGAAAACACCATATATTTT; CDR3aa: CASSRQGRENTIYF
v_gene: TRBV4-1; j_gene: TRBJ2-2; d_gene: TRBD1; abundance: few; CDR3nt: TGCGCCAGCAGCCCCGGACAGGGACGTTCAATACGGGAGCTGTTTTTT; CDR3aa: CASSPGQGRSIRELFF
v_gene: TRBV5-4; j_gene: TRBJ2-1; d_gene: TRBD1; abundance: -; CDR3nt: TGTGCCAGCAGCTGGGAGACAGGGGGGCAGTTCTTC; CDR3aa: CASSWETGGQFF
v_gene: TRBV5-4; j_gene: TRBJ2-7; d_gene: TRBD2; abundance: -; CDR3nt: TGTGCCAGCAGGACCCGGGAGGGCCTCGAGCAGTACTTC; CDR3aa: CASRTREGLEQYF
v_gene: TRBV15; j_gene: TRBJ1-1; d_gene: TRBD1; abundance: -; CDR3nt: TGTGCCACCAGCCCGCAGGGGGCAACTCTGGATGAAGCTTTCTTT; CDR3aa: CATSPQGATLDEAFF
v_gene: TRBV24-1; j_gene: TRBJ1-1; d_gene: -; abundance: -; CDR3nt: TGTGCCACCAGTACCTCCGGGGTACACACTGAAGCTTTCTTT; CDR3aa: CATSTSGVHTEAFF
v_gene: TRBV5-4; j_gene: TRBJ1-5; d_gene: -; abundance: -; CDR3nt: TGTGCCAGCAGCTTGGCCGGAGGGAAACCCCAGCATTTT; CDR3aa: CASSLAGGKPQHF
v_gene: TRBV7-2; j_gene: TRBJ1-5; d_gene: TRBD1; abundance: once; CDR3nt: TGTGCCAGCAGCCTACAGGGGGGGTTAAGCAATCAGCCCCAGCATTTT; CDR3aa: CASSLQGGLSNQPQHF
v_gene: TRBV19; j_gene: TRBJ2-7; d_gene: TRBD2; abundance: -; CDR3nt: TGTGCCAGTAGCCAACAGGCTAGCGGGACTACCGCCTACGAGCAGTACTTC; CDR3aa: CASSQQASGTTAYEQYF
v_gene: TRBV24-1; j_gene: TRBJ2-5; d_gene: TRBD1; abundance: -; CDR3nt: TGTGCCACCAGTGATTCCGACAGGGAATACTTC; CDR3aa: CATSDSDREYF
v_gene: TRBV7-9; j_gene: TRBJ2-5; d_gene: -; abundance: -; CDR3nt: TGTGCCAGCAGCTTAGGTCTGGAGACCCAGTACTTC; CDR3aa: CASSLGLETQYF
v_gene: TRBV7-9; j_gene: TRBJ1-1; d_gene: TRBD1; abundance: few; CDR3nt: TGTGCCAGCAGCTGGACAGGCCTTGAAGCTTTCTTT; CDR3aa: CASSWTGLEAFF
v_gene: TRBV5-3; j_gene: TRBJ1-3; d_gene: -; abundance: -; CDR3nt: TGTGCCAGAAGCTTGCTACCTCCCTACTTTGGAAACACCATATATTTT; CDR3aa: CARSLLPPYFGNTIYF
v_gene: TRBV9; j_gene: TRBJ2-7; d_gene: TRBD1; abundance: -; CDR3nt: TGTGCCAGCAGCGCGTGGGACAGGGAAGTCAACGAGCAGTACTTC; CDR3aa: CASSAWDREVNEQYF
v_gene: TRBV6-5; j_gene: TRBJ2-5; d_gene: -; abundance: -; CDR3nt: TGTGCCAGCAGGCGGGTCCTGAGGGAGACCCAGTACTTC; CDR3aa: CASRRVLRETQYF
v_gene: TRBV19; j_gene: TRBJ1-3; d_gene: -; abundance: -; CDR3nt: TGTGCCAGTAGCCTAGTAACGGCCACTGGAAACACCATATATTTT; CDR3aa: CASSLVTATGNTIYF
v_gene: TRBV2; j_gene: TRBJ1-5; d_gene: TRBD1; abundance: -; CDR3nt: TGTGCCAGCAGCGACAGGGGGATCAATCAGCCCCAGCATTTT; CDR3aa: CASSDRGINQPQHF
v_gene: TRBV7-6; j_gene: TRBJ2-3; d_gene: -; abundance: -; CDR3nt: TGTGCCAGCAGCTTAACGGCAGATACGCAGTATTTT; CDR3aa: CASSLTADTQYF
v_gene: TRBV18; j_gene: TRBJ2-7; d_gene: TRBD1; abundance: -; CDR3nt: TGTGCCAGCTCACCTAGGACAGGGTTTCACGAGCAGTACTTC; CDR3aa: CASSPRTGFHEQYF
v_gene: TRBV6-1; j_gene: TRBJ2-7; d_gene: -; abundance: -; CDR3nt: TGTGCCAGCAGTGAACCCGGGTTCGGGACCTACGAGCAGTACTTC; CDR3aa: CASSEPGFGTYEQYF
v_gene: TRBV4-2; j_gene: TRBJ2-4; d_gene: -; abundance: -; CDR3nt: TGTGCCAGCAGCCAAGCTTCTAATCGAGCCAAAAACATTCAGTACTTC; CDR3aa: CASSQASNRAKNIQYF
v_gene: TRBV6-4; j_gene: TRBJ1-5; d_gene: TRBD1; abundance: -; CDR3nt: TGTGCCAGCAGTCCCACAGGGGGCTTTAGCAATCAGCCCCAGCATTTT; CDR3aa: CASSPTGGFSNQPQHF
v_gene: TRBV19; j_gene: TRBJ1-5; d_gene: -; abundance: -; CDR3nt: TGTGCCAGTAGTATTGTGACACGGGGAGGGGCCCAGCATTTT; CDR3aa: CASSIVTRGGAQHF
v_gene: TRBV24-1; j_gene: TRBJ2-2; d_gene: -; abundance: -; CDR3nt: TGTGCCACCAGTGACTGGACTTCCGGGGAGCTGTTTTTT; CDR3aa: CATSDWTSGELFF
v_gene: TRBV28; j_gene: TRBJ2-3; d_gene: -; abundance: -; CDR3nt: TGTGCCAGCAGTATAGCTAAGGGGAGGAGCACAGATACGCAGTATTTT; CDR3aa: CASSIAKGRSTDTQYF
v_gene: TRBV10-3; j_gene: TRBJ2-5; d_gene: TRBD2; abundance: once; CDR3nt: TGTGCCATCCGGGGGGGCGGGGCCCCCGGGACCCAGTACTTC; CDR3aa: CAIRGGGAPGTQYF
v_gene: TRBV2; j_gene: TRBJ2-3; d_gene: TRBD2; abundance: -; CDR3nt: TGTGCCGCCGGGACTAGCGGATATACGCAGTATTTT; CDR3aa: CAAGTSGYTQYF
v_gene: TRBV6-5; j_gene: TRBJ2-7; d_gene: -; abundance: -; CDR3nt: TGTGCCAGCAGCATACTAAACAGGGTCGACGAGCAGTACTTC; CDR3aa: CASSILNRVDEQYF
v_gene: TRBV3-1/TRBV3-2; j_gene: TRBJ2-7; d_gene: TRBD2; abundance: few; CDR3nt: TGTGCCAGCAGCCCTCTGACTAGCCGGGTAGGGGAGCAGTACTTC; CDR3aa: CASSPLTSRVGEQYF
v_gene: TRBV5-1; j_gene: TRBJ2-7; d_gene: TRBD1; abundance: -; CDR3nt: TGCGCCAGCAGTATATCAGGGGGTCCCTACGAGCAGTACTTC; CDR3aa: CASSISGGPYEQYF
v_gene: TRBV18; j_gene: TRBJ2-3; d_gene: -; abundance: -; CDR3nt: TGTGCCAGCTCCCTCTCCCCTAGCACAGATACGCAGTATTTT; CDR3aa: CASSLSPSTDTQYF
v_gene: TRBV2; j_gene: TRBJ1-1; d_gene: -; abundance: -; CDR3nt: TGTGCCAGCAAAGGGGGAATGAACACTGAAGCTTTCTTT; CDR3aa: CASKGGMNTEAFF
v_gene: TRBV14; j_gene: TRBJ2-1; d_gene: TRBD2; abundance: -; CDR3nt: TGTGCCAGCAGCCCACCCGGGACTACCTTGAATGAGCAGTTCTTC; CDR3aa: CASSPPGTTLNEQFF
v_gene: TRBV28; j_gene: TRBJ2-1; d_gene: -; abundance: few; CDR3nt: TGTGCCAGCAGTTCCGGACAAATTGGCTACAATGAGCAGTTCTTC; CDR3aa: CASSSGQIGYNEQFF
v_gene: TRBV14; j_gene: TRBJ1-1; d_gene: TRBD1; abundance: -; CDR3nt: TGTGCCAGCAGCCATGGGGACAGCCCAGCTTTCTTT; CDR3aa: CASSHGDSPAFF
v_gene: TRBV7-7; j_gene: TRBJ1-4; d_gene: -; abundance: -; CDR3nt: TGTGCTAGCAGCCCCGGGGGAGGTATCTATGAAAAACTGTTTTTT; CDR3aa: CASSPGGGIYEKLFF
v_gene: TRBV9; j_gene: TRBJ1-1; d_gene: -; abundance: -; CDR3nt: TGTGCCAGCAGCGTAGAACCGGGTTTGAACACTGAAGCTTTCTTT; CDR3aa: CASSVEPGLNTEAFF
v_gene: TRBV7-8; j_gene: TRBJ1-2; d_gene: -; abundance: -; CDR3nt: TGTGCCAGCAGCTTAGCTGCGGGGAATGGCTACACCTTC; CDR3aa: CASSLAAGNGYTF